A selection of T cell receptor beta chains follows, all from one sample in a study of memory CD4+ T cells and cytomegalovirus serostatus. Only in-frame clones appear in the TCRdb table, and some are missing; sequencing was by immunoSEQ multiplex PCR. The sample consists of 50,000 to 60,000 clones, about three quarters of them appearing once. Sequencing was performed on memory CD4+ T cells from blood. These receptors all stem from an adult in good health and CMV-seropositive. Each CDR3 is given with its conserved first and last residue. A D gene is named only where the DNA matches it firmly. Clone size, where shown, is once, few, many, or a class for clones that have expanded.

D gene,V gene,J gene,clone size,CDR3 protein,CDR3 DNA
NA,TRBV19,TRBJ1-1,NA,CASSIGRGARNAEAFF,TGTGCCAGTAGTATTGGGAGGGGGGCGCGGAACGCTGAAGCTTTCTTT
NA,TRBV7-2,TRBJ1-3,NA,CASSGPLRDTIYF,TGTGCCAGCTCAGGGCCTCTAAGAGACACCATATATTTT
NA,TRBV30,TRBJ1-1,few,CAWSVLVGQMNTEAFF,TGTGCCTGGAGTGTACTGGTGGGGCAGATGAACACTGAAGCTTTCTTT
TRBD1,TRBV5-7,TRBJ1-6,once,CASSFGQANSPLHF,TGTGCCAGCAGCTTCGGACAGGCAAATTCACCCCTCCACTTT
TRBD2,TRBV5-1,TRBJ2-1,NA,CASSPSLAGGRNEQFF,TGCGCCAGCAGCCCCTCACTAGCGGGGGGGCGGAATGAGCAGTTCTTC
NA,TRBV2,TRBJ1-5,NA,CASKLRETQPQHF,TGTGCCAGCAAACTCAGGGAGACTCAGCCCCAGCATTTT
NA,TRBV6-5,TRBJ1-5,NA,CASSPRGGYNQPQHF,TGTGCCAGCAGTCCCCGGGGCGGTTACAATCAGCCCCAGCATTTT
NA,TRBV5-1,TRBJ2-6,few,CASSPHSGANVLTF,TGCGCCAGCAGCCCCCACTCTGGGGCCAACGTCCTGACTTTC
NA,TRBV4-3,TRBJ2-7,few,CASNGREGPGYEQYF,TGCGCCAGCAACGGTAGGGAAGGGCCGGGCTACGAGCAGTACTTC
TRBD1,TRBV29-1,TRBJ2-5,NA,CSVGQGGVEQYF,TGCAGCGTGGGACAGGGGGGTGTTGAGCAGTACTTC
NA,TRBV27,TRBJ2-6,NA,CASKDSGSSGANVLTF,TGTGCCAGCAAAGACAGCGGTAGCTCTGGGGCCAACGTCCTGACTTTC
NA,TRBV6-6,TRBJ1-2,few,CASSYDQLGGYTF,TGTGCCAGCAGTTACGACCAGCTGGGGGGCTACACCTTC
NA,TRBV18,TRBJ2-5,NA,CASSLKVTETQYF,TGTGCCAGTTCGCTTAAAGTCACAGAGACCCAGTACTTC
NA,TRBV28,TRBJ1-1,NA,CASSPGRMNTEAFF,TGTGCCAGCAGCCCGGGGAGGATGAACACTGAAGCTTTCTTT
NA,TRBV30,TRBJ1-6,NA,CAWSVGANRALHF,TGTGCCTGGAGTGTTGGGGCAAATAGGGCCCTCCACTTT
NA,TRBV9,TRBJ1-2,NA,CASSPRVQNYGYTF,TGTGCCAGCAGCCCTCGTGTGCAGAACTATGGCTACACCTTC
TRBD1,TRBV9,TRBJ1-3,NA,CASSADLRQGAGGNTIYF,TGTGCCAGCAGCGCCGACCTAAGACAGGGGGCCGGTGGAAACACCATATATTTT
NA,TRBV10-2,TRBJ2-7,NA,CASSEWSREQYF,TGCGCCAGCAGTGAGTGGTCTCGGGAGCAGTACTTC
NA,TRBV12-2,TRBJ2-1,NA,CASRLADRLAGGAPYNEQFF,TGTGCAAGTCGCTTAGCGGACAGACTAGCGGGAGGGGCCCCCTACAATGAGCAGTTCTTC
NA,TRBV5-1,TRBJ1-3,NA,CASSLAGSFSGNTIYF,TGCGCCAGCAGCTTGGCTGGGTCCTTCTCTGGAAACACCATATATTTT
TRBD1,TRBV7-2,TRBJ1-2,NA,CASSYDGQGAGGYTF,TGTGCCAGCAGCTACGACGGACAGGGGGCTGGAGGCTACACCTTC
NA,TRBV4-1,TRBJ1-3,NA,CASSLFSGNTIYF,TGCGCCAGCAGTTTGTTCTCTGGAAACACCATATATTTT
TRBD1,TRBV30,TRBJ1-1,NA,CAWNRGLENTEAFF,TGTGCCTGGAACAGGGGCTTAGAAAACACTGAAGCTTTCTTT
NA,TRBV19,TRBJ2-1,NA,CASSSEILEFSYNEQFF,TGTGCCAGTAGTAGCGAAATACTGGAGTTCTCCTACAATGAGCAGTTCTTC
NA,TRBV5-1,TRBJ2-1,NA,CASSLAGIRNNEQFF,TGCGCCAGCAGCTTGGCGGGGATTCGGAACAATGAGCAGTTCTTC
TRBD1,TRBV2,TRBJ1-6,few,CASIAKGANSPLHF,TGTGCCAGCATAGCAAAGGGGGCTAATTCACCCCTCCACTTT
NA,TRBV6-5,TRBJ1-1,few,CASINGRTEAFF,TGTGCCAGCATCAACGGGCGGACTGAAGCTTTCTTT
NA,TRBV19,TRBJ2-3,NA,CASSTRGSTDTQYF,TGTGCCAGTAGTACTAGAGGTAGCACAGATACGCAGTATTTT
TRBD2,TRBV7-8,TRBJ2-4,NA,CASSSTGTSGHIQYF,TGTGCCAGCAGCTCCACCGGGACTAGCGGTCACATTCAGTACTTC
NA,TRBV12-5,TRBJ1-2,few,CASGPPGGGGYTF,TGTGCTAGTGGTCCCCCCGGTGGTGGTGGCTACACCTTC
NA,TRBV18,TRBJ1-1,few,CASSPGLNTEAFF,TGTGCCAGCTCACCAGGCCTGAACACTGAAGCTTTCTTT
NA,TRBV13,TRBJ1-1,NA,CASSLVNLLGGTEAFF,TGTGCCAGCAGCTTAGTCAATTTGTTGGGGGGAACTGAAGCTTTCTTT
NA,TRBV18,TRBJ2-7,NA,CASSPPPGYEQYF,TGTGCCAGCTCACCACCCCCAGGTTACGAGCAGTACTTC
NA,TRBV28,TRBJ2-7,NA,CASKGGGPYEQYF,TGTGCCAGCAAGGGGGGGGGACCCTACGAGCAGTACTTC
TRBD2,TRBV7-2,TRBJ2-7,NA,CASSFMGRGEQYF,TGTGCCAGCAGCTTCATGGGGCGGGGGGAGCAGTACTTC
NA,TRBV10-3,TRBJ1-1,NA,CAISGRMNTEAFF,TGTGCCATCAGTGGACGGATGAACACTGAAGCTTTCTTT
NA,TRBV18,TRBJ2-3,NA,CASSPLASARTDTQYF,TGTGCCAGCTCACCACTGGCTAGCGCTCGCACAGATACGCAGTATTTT
TRBD2,TRBV11-2,TRBJ2-4,once,CASSLATAGALKNIQYF,TGTGCCAGCAGCTTAGCCACAGCGGGGGCCTTAAAAAACATTCAGTACTTC
TRBD1,TRBV19,TRBJ1-5,NA,CASSIDQQGVGQPQHF,TGTGCCAGTAGTATAGACCAACAGGGGGTTGGGCAGCCCCAGCATTTT
NA,TRBV6-5,TRBJ1-6,few,CASSYSEKNSPLHF,TGTGCCAGCAGTTACTCGGAGAAGAATTCACCCCTCCACTTT
TRBD1,TRBV19,TRBJ1-2,NA,CASTPNRGMSGYTF,TGTGCCAGTACGCCGAACAGGGGAATGTCTGGCTACACCTTC
NA,TRBV19,TRBJ2-7,NA,CASSQGKSAREQYF,TGTGCCAGTAGCCAAGGCAAGTCGGCTCGCGAGCAGTACTTC
TRBD1,TRBV7-3,TRBJ2-5,NA,CASSLRQGARETQYF,TGTGCCAGCAGCCTCAGACAGGGGGCTCGGGAGACCCAGTACTTC
NA,TRBV19,TRBJ2-7,NA,CASSISVSYEQYF,TGTGCCAGTAGTATTTCGGTCTCCTACGAGCAGTACTTC
NA,TRBV2,TRBJ2-6,NA,CASRGTSGANVLTF,TGTGCCAGCAGGGGAACGAGTGGGGCCAACGTCCTGACTTTC
TRBD1,TRBV5-1,TRBJ1-4,NA,CASSSRTGDKLFF,TGCGCCAGCAGCTCCAGGACAGGGGATAAGCTGTTTTTT
TRBD2,TRBV11-2,TRBJ2-7,NA,CASSLSGRGYEQYF,TGTGCCAGCAGCCTTAGCGGGAGGGGCTACGAGCAGTACTTC
NA,TRBV5-1,TRBJ2-3,NA,CASSLERRSTDTQYF,TGCGCCAGCAGCTTGGAGCGTAGGAGCACAGATACGCAGTATTTT
NA,TRBV18,TRBJ1-6,NA,CASSQWGSDNSPLHF,TGTGCCAGCTCACAATGGGGTTCCGATAATTCACCCCTCCACTTT
NA,TRBV7-2,TRBJ1-1,NA,CASSPLDTLIGAFF,TGTGCCAGCAGCCCCTTGGACACCCTAATTGGAGCTTTCTTT
NA,TRBV5-1,TRBJ2-6,NA,CASSLSAGANVLTF,TGCGCCAGCAGTCTCAGTGCTGGGGCCAACGTCCTGACTTTC
TRBD1,TRBV5-1,TRBJ1-2,NA,CASSSSGQGGDGYTF,TGCGCCAGCAGCTCCTCTGGACAGGGTGGCGATGGCTACACCTTC